The TCR beta chain described here comes from a study of low-dose radiotherapy and immunotherapy resistance in tumors. Study as a whole: Cohort 1 was given 0.5 Gy per fraction every 2 weeks, for 6.5 Gy total. It was every two weeks, one day before radiation and immunotherapy, that intravenous cyclophosphamide 200 mg/m2 was given.

This clonotype appeared many times. Both TCRalpha and TCRbeta chains were reverse transcribed with V-gene-specific primers. The authors amplified TCRs for approximately 18 PCR cycles with a constant-region primer and a V-primer adapter. In vitro transcription amplified the mRNA that had been isolated. TCRdb passed the reads through MiXCR, listing each CDR3 protein once. This sample has approximately 100,000 distinct CDR3 sequences; around 21% occur once, and the top ten carry approximately 4%. The germline CDR1 and CDR2 sequences are MGHRA and YSYEKL. After removal of 3 bases from V and 3 bases from J, the junction contained 8 bases not matched to a gene. This CDR3 spans 15 amino acids. The time point: after trial treatment. As for treatment: LDRT plus nivolumab, ipilimumab, low-dose cyclophosphamide and aspirin (RACIN trial).

The rearrangement uses TRBV4-1 and TRBJ2-7, with 7 bases that match TRBD2. This clonotype originated in a male donor with prostate cancer. This specimen consisted of PBMCs, obtained after low-dose radiotherapy plus immunotherapy. In nucleotides, the CDR3 is TGCGCCAGCAGCCACCGAGCGGGAACTCTCTACGAGCAGTACTTC. Translated, it gives CASSHRAGTLYEQYF.